This TCR beta chain was recovered during a study of T cell repertoires in ileal Crohn's disease (dated 2019 in TCRdb). Background for the entire study: The median duration of disease was approximately 7.9 years, and at the time of surgery 30% to 35% of patients were active smokers. Surgery was performed for a complication in all patients, with stricturing disease in roughly 60% and penetrating disease in 39%. Roughly half of the patients were given postoperative therapy, with around 11 receiving thiopurines and fewer than 20 receiving anti-TNF agents. TCR repertoire analysis was performed in a few dozen Crohn's disease patients drawn from a prospective multicentre cohort. The study was conducted in parallel with a multicentre cohort built to find predictors of early endoscopic recurrence after ileocolonic resection. A Rutgeerts score higher than i0 was the definition used for endoscopic postoperative recurrence. A total of roughly 170 mucosal samples from around 50 patients were sequenced, with samples obtained at several locations on the surgical specimen and at postoperative endoscopy. The paper's findings and limits, for the study overall: A significantly higher proportion of clonal expansions was observed in active smokers at surgery than in non-smokers (approximately 26% vs 20%, p=0.02). Compared with CD4 T cells, sorted CD8 T cells contained more high-frequency clones, which suggests that the mucosal expansions were mostly CD8. Only a subgroup of patients, of unstated size, had mucosal CD4 and CD8 T cells sorted and sequenced. Higher percentages of high-frequency clones at the time of surgery were linked to endoscopic recurrence, and every patient with clonality above 26.8% (18/57) had recurrence.

Germline trimming: 6 bases from V, 4 bases from J; junction bases outside gene matches: 9. According to the germline V gene (reference sequence), CDR1 reads LNHDA and CDR2 reads SQIVND. The CDR3 spans 15 residues, from the cysteine through the phenylalanine. Only the CDR3 DNA is retained, 45 bases long and in frame from the first base. Five hundred nanograms of biopsy DNA per sample were submitted for commercial TCRB immunosequencing. Adaptive Biotechnology amplified CDR3 regions from genomic DNA with a two-step multiplex PCR that controlled for amplification bias. Primers covering every V and J gene segment were used in the first PCR, while barcodes and Illumina adapters were added in the second PCR. CDR3 libraries were sequenced using an Illumina instrument. Per the original workflow: The analysis drew on both the pipelines supplied by the vendor and custom analysis of the raw data in R/Bioconductor running R version 3.3.0. Clonality, ranging from 0 to 1, was calculated as the inverse of the normalised Shannon entropy of all productive clones. High-frequency clones were defined as the share of the repertoire taken up by the top 100 clones, keeping only clones that passed a 95% confidence test. The Simpson index measured repertoire diversity, and the Morisita-Horn index measured overlap between samples. TCRdb stores this immuneACCESS table with in-frame sequences only. Part of the clones is absent; in the studies checked, under half of the shortfall reflects unresolved V genes, and no reason is known for the rest. That table furnishes V, J and clone size, whereas the DNA furnished D and trimming. The sample table holds 30,000 or so clones, of which around 80% were seen once. The biggest ten clones account for around 5.5% of the sample.

This clone was found once. The clone's antigen remains unknown. Qualities for individual bases were not recorded, and no much larger clone is one base off. Adults with ileal or ileocolonic Crohn's disease for whom ileocolonic resection was indicated were considered eligible. Whole ileal mucosal biopsies were stored frozen at -80°C before DNA extraction. Genomic DNA was extracted from frozen whole biopsies using a TRizol-based method and was quantified with a NanoDrop 2000 spectrophotometer. Source material: ileal tissue. Here the chain combines TRBV19 and TRBJ2-3, with 8 bases matching TRBD2. This TCR came from an adult with Crohn's disease. The CDR3 is CASSPGLVFADTQYF. The DNA sequence reads TGTGCCAGTAGCCCGGGACTAGTGTTTGCAGATACGCAGTATTTT.